This T cell receptor beta chain comes out of a study of CD8 T cells in Susac syndrome. Findings and limits, study-wide: That the number of individuals in its TCR sequencing and HLA analysis was relatively small was acknowledged by the study.

CDR3 size: 16 residues. V shed 1 base, J shed 2 bases, and the junction held 7 bases outside the gene matches. The V gene's germline CDR1 is LGHDT and CDR2 YNNKEL (reference sequence). It was treatment-naive patients with stable or active relapsing-remitting disease who made up the multiple sclerosis controls. TEMRA cells were enriched by FACS, while CD8+ and CD4+ T cells were obtained through a negative isolation that was performed magnetically. Random hexamers served to reverse transcribe roughly 0.45 to 1 ug RNA. Across 54 Vbeta and 13 Jbeta, TCR beta CDR3 was amplified with immunoSEQ multiplex PCR. MiXCR, applied by TCRdb to the immunoSEQ multiplex PCR reads, yields one record per CDR3 protein. The sample consists of about 180,000 distinct CDR3 sequences, around 95% of them appearing once. Turning to this clonotype: The antigen remains undetermined.

The TCR originated in a human donor with multiple sclerosis. The sequenced sample was CD8+ T cells from PBMCs. The chain combines TRBV3-1 with TRBJ2-7, with 8 bases matching TRBD2. The DNA of the CDR3 is TGTGCCAGCAGCCAAGGGGGGAGCGGGAGTACCTACGAGCAGTACTTC. Residues: CASSQGGSGSTYEQYF.